Below, 26 T cell receptor beta chains from the same sample are listed, as sequenced in a study of Graves' ophthalmopathy and Graves' hyperthyroidism. Amplification from RNA transcripts yielded the TCR beta CDR3 regions. HTBI-primed RT-PCR formed the first round, and a multiplex PCR formed the second. TCRdb redid the calling of the multiplex PCR reads with MiXCR, one entry per CDR3 protein. This table has roughly 500,000 distinct CDR3 sequences, approximately 15% appearing once. Sequenced material: blood. The receptors here all came from a woman aged 30 to 39 with Graves' ophthalmopathy.

This chain joins TRBV12-3 or TRBV12-4 and TRBJ1-1; D not certain. CDR3 length: 11 amino acids. The V end was cut by 6 bases, the J end by 8 bases, with 10 bases between. The DNA for the CDR3 is TGTGCCAGCAGGCCCCAGGTAGAAGCTTTCTTT. As protein: CASRPQVEAFF.

The chain is built from TRBV7-9 and TRBJ2-7; 7 nucleotides agree with TRBD1. The CDR3 contains 14 residues. Germline V lookup: CDR1 SEHNR, CDR2 FQNEAQ (reference sequence). The V gene end was trimmed by 4 bases and the J gene end by 5 bases; junction bases not matched to a gene: 8. CDR3 DNA sequence: TGTGCCAGCAGCTCTGAGACAGGGATGGACGAGCAGTACTTC. This codes for CASSSETGMDEQYF.

This clonotype was seen ten or more times. A much larger clone is a single base away; this may be a read error. The chain employs TRBV6-1 and TRBJ1-2, with D unresolved. Germline V CDR1 and CDR2: MNHNS, SASEGT. The V end lost 4 bases, the J end lost 2 bases, and 11 bases lay between the germline ends. This CDR3 has 14 amino acids. In DNA form, the CDR3 reads TGTGCCAGCAGTGCTCGGATAACCAACTATGGCTACACCTTC. Encoded protein: CASSARITNYGYTF.

This clonotype was picked up many times. The genes are TRBV15 and TRBJ2-2, with a weak D call TRBD2 (6 bases). CDR3 length equals 18 residues. Germline V CDR1 and CDR2: LNHNV, YYDKDF (reference sequence). V lost 0 bases and J lost 4, with 18 bases in between. For the CDR3, the DNA is TGTGCCACCAGCAGAGATAAACTAGTGGGAGGTATCACCGGGGAGCTGTTTTTT. Amino acid sequence: CATSRDKLVGGITGELFF.

The sample holds many counts of this clonotype. The CDR3 bases are TGTGCCAGTAGTTTCCGTGCGGGGAGCTCCTACGAGCAGTACTTC. Its translation: CASSFRAGSSYEQYF. The chain uses TRBV19 and TRBJ2-7; maybe TRBD2 (6 bases). The V gene's germline CDR1 is LNHDA and CDR2 SQIVND (reference sequence). The V end lost 5 bases, the J end lost 0 bases, and 14 bases lay between the germline ends. This CDR3 is 15 amino acids long.

This clonotype was counted at least ten times. The CDR3 here is CASSLVGTSGGAYEQYF. CDR3 coding DNA: TGTGCCAGCAGCTTAGTGGGGACTAGCGGGGGAGCCTACGAGCAGTACTTC. This chain joins TRBV11-3 and TRBJ2-7, with 14 bases identical to TRBD2. The V gene end was trimmed by 1 base and the J gene end by 2 bases; junction bases not matched to a gene: 4. The germline CDR1 and CDR2 sequences are SGHNT and YENEEA. The length of the CDR3 is 17 residues. Full variable domain (missing parts from reference TRBV11-3 and TRBJ2-7): EAGVVQSPRYKIIEKKQPVAFWCNPISGHNTLYWYLQNLGQGPELLIRYENEEAVDDSQLPKDRFSAERLKGVDSTLKIQPAELGDSAVYLCASSLVGTSGGAYEQYFGPGTRLTVT.

V gene TRBV6-1 combines with J gene TRBJ1-2; D ambiguous. The germline CDR1 and CDR2 sequences are MNHNS and SASEGT. The V gene lost 4 bases and the J gene lost 8 bases, with 8 bases spanning the gap. The CDR3 runs to 11 residues. This CDR3 is CASSVTTGYTF. The CDR3 region has the DNA TGTGCCAGCAGTGTGACAACCGGCTACACCTTC.

This clonotype showed up just a few times. The rearrangement links TRBV11-3 to TRBJ2-2; D not certain. The CDR3 is made up of 11 amino acids. The germline V gene has CDR1 SGHNT and CDR2 YENEEA. V lost 4 bases to trimming and J lost 8 bases, with 5 bases between them. The CDR3 spells CASSYWGELFF. The DNA for the CDR3 is TGTGCCAGCAGCTACTGGGGGGAGCTGTTTTTT.

Ten or more counts support this clonotype. This chain uses TRBV12-3 or TRBV12-4 with TRBJ2-5; D is perhaps TRBD1 (6 bases). Between the trimmed V and J ends, which lost 2 bases and 5 bases, there was a span of 15 bases. The CDR3 has 15 amino acids. DNA for the CDR3: TGTGCCAGCAGTTTAAGACAAACAGGGTTGGAGACCCAGTACTTC. The encoded protein is CASSLRQTGLETQYF.

This clonotype occurred many times. The gene calls are TRBV20-1 and TRBJ2-7; D perhaps matches TRBD1 (6 bases). V dropped 0 bases and J dropped 3 bases, with 15 bases sitting between them. CDR1 and CDR2 from the germline V gene are DFQATT and SNEGSKA (reference sequence). CDR3 length: 15 residues. CDR3 in DNA: TGCAGTGCTAGAGATGGGGCAGGGGTGGGCTACGAGCAGTACTTC. Translated, it gives CSARDGAGVGYEQYF.

This clonotype was observed many times. This sequence joins TRBV29-1 and TRBJ2-7; 12 bases agree with TRBD2. V lost 2 bases to trimming and J lost 6 bases; unmatched junction nucleotides: 5. This CDR3 is built from 14 residues. Germline loops: CDR1 SQVTM, CDR2 ANQGSEA. The chain's CDR3 is CSVESTSGGSEQYF. The CDR3 DNA reads as TGCAGCGTTGAATCGACTAGCGGGGGCTCCGAGCAGTACTTC.

This clonotype was observed many times. This chain joins TRBV5-6 and TRBJ2-5; D is ambiguous. In germline, CDR1 is SGHDT, CDR2 YYEEEE. The CDR3 is 14 amino acids. Between the trimmed V and J ends, which lost 4 bases and 5 bases, there was a span of 15 bases. The CDR3 sequence: CASSTGPLGETQYF. In DNA, the CDR3 is TGTGCCAGCAGCACCGGGCCCCTCGGGGAGACCCAGTACTTC.

This clonotype appeared many times. The chain carries TRBV6-4 and TRBJ1-6; a possible D gene is TRBD1 (5 bases). CDR1 is MRHNA, CDR2 SNTAGT, per germline. This CDR3 region has 16 residues. V was shortened by 5 bases and J by 4 bases, with 15 bases between the two germline ends. The CDR3 region has the DNA TGTGCCAGCAGTAGGGACGGCGGCCAATATAATTCACCCCTCCACTTT. It yields the protein CASSRDGGQYNSPLHF.

This clonotype was observed at least ten times. The J gene is TRBJ1-1, the V gene TRBV11-1; D is unresolved. This CDR3 has 16 amino acids. V gave up 5 bases and J gave up 0 bases, with 16 bases separating them. Germline V gives CDR1 SGHAT, CDR2 FQDESV (reference sequence). In nucleotides, the CDR3 is TGTGCCAGCAGCACCCTTGGGCCCGAAATGAACACTGAAGCTTTCTTT. It specifies CASSTLGPEMNTEAFF.

In its sample, this clonotype was seen a few times. This chain uses TRBV5-1 with TRBJ1-1, with unresolved D. This CDR3 is built from 13 residues. Germline lookup yields CDR1 SGHRS and CDR2 YFSETQ. V gave up 3 bases and J gave up 5 bases, with 11 bases separating them. The CDR3 region has the DNA TGCGCCAGCAGCTCGCAGCCCGGGACTGAAGCTTTCTTT. It yields the protein CASSSQPGTEAFF. Complete variable domain (other parts from reference TRBV5-1 and TRBJ1-1): KAGVTQTPRYLIKTRGQQVTLSCSPISGHRSVSWYQQTPGQGLQFLFEYFSETQRNKGNFPGRFSGRQFSNSRSEMNVSTLELGDSALYLCASSSQPGTEAFFGQGTRLTVV.

This clonotype was seen more than once but under ten times. CDR3 DNA sequence: TGTGCCAGCAGTTACAGTAGCTCCTATAATTCACCCCTCCACTTT. Encoded protein: CASSYSSSYNSPLHF. This chain uses TRBV6-5 with TRBJ1-6; D uncertain. The CDR3 extends over 15 amino acids. Trimming cost V 2 bases and J 0 bases, with 5 bases left between them. Germline V gives CDR1 MNHEY, CDR2 SVGAGI.

This chain connects TRBV6-1 to TRBJ1-5; D gene unclear. The germline V gene has CDR1 MNHNS and CDR2 SASEGT. The CDR3 has 18 amino acids. Trimming stripped 1 base from V and 0 bases from J, with 16 bases between. The CDR3 region has the DNA TGTGCCAGCAGTGAAGACTACGGCTTTGGGCATAGCAATCAGCCCCAGCATTTT. Protein: CASSEDYGFGHSNQPQHF.

The chain is built from TRBV2 and TRBJ1-6; D unresolved. The CDR3 is 15 residues long. Per germline, CDR1 SNHLY and CDR2 FYNNEI. V was pared by 4 bases and J by 7 bases, with 14 bases between. CDR3: CASSVDSLGNSPLHF. In nucleotides, the CDR3 is TGTGCCAGCAGTGTAGACTCGCTCGGCAATTCACCCCTCCACTTT.

The J gene is TRBJ2-7, the V gene TRBV20-1; TRBD2 agrees at 7 bases. Losses at the gene ends were 2 bases for V and 2 bases for J; bases not matched to a gene: 9. Looked up from germline, CDR1 is DFQATT and CDR2 is SNEGSKA (reference sequence). The CDR3 has 15 residues. CDR3 sequence (DNA): TGCAGTGCTAGAATCCCCGGGAGGATAACCTACGAGCAGTACTTC. Translated, it gives CSARIPGRITYEQYF.

The V gene is TRBV7-9, the J gene TRBJ1-2; D is uncertain. The germline V gene encodes CDR1 SEHNR and CDR2 FQNEAQ (reference sequence). V gave up 2 bases and J gave up 8 bases, with 12 bases separating them. The length of the CDR3 is 13 residues. CDR3 coding DNA: TGTGCCAGCAGCTTAACTTCGGCGAGGGGCTACACCTTC. Translated: CASSLTSARGYTF.

This clonotype was seen many times. The V and J genes are TRBV13 and TRBJ1-2; D ambiguous. The CDR3 is 10 residues long. Trimming cost V 7 bases and J 8 bases, with 8 bases left between them. Germline lookup yields CDR1 PRHDT and CDR2 FYEKMQ (reference sequence). The CDR3 nucleotides read TGTGCCAGCACCCAGTTCGGCTACACCTTC. Translated: CASTQFGYTF.

This clonotype was picked up many times. V usage is TRBV5-1 and J usage is TRBJ2-2; perhaps D is TRBD1 or TRBD2 (5 bases each). The CDR3 extends over 16 amino acids. The germline V gene encodes CDR1 SGHRS and CDR2 YFSETQ. Trimming took 1 base from V and 0 from J, leaving 10 bases between them. The CDR3 nucleotides are TGCGCCAGCAGCTTGAGGGGCGGGCCGAACACCGGGGAGCTGTTTTTT. Translating it yields CASSLRGGPNTGELFF.

The chain is built from TRBV27 and TRBJ1-1; weak D call: TRBD1 (5 bases). CDR1 and CDR2 (germline): MNHEY, SMNVEV (reference sequence). Between the trimmed V and J ends, which lost 6 bases and 4 bases, there was a span of 15 bases. The CDR3 consists of 14 residues. The CDR3 nucleotides are TGTGCCAGCAGCTCTCGAGCGGGGCTCACTGAAGCTTTCTTT. This codes for CASSSRAGLTEAFF.

This clonotype was recorded at least ten times. The CDR3 protein is CASSLLSGRVVETQYF. The DNA of the CDR3 is TGTGCCAGCAGCTTACTTAGCGGAAGGGTCGTGGAGACCCAGTACTTC. The J gene is TRBJ2-5, the V gene TRBV7-2; D is perhaps TRBD2 (6 bases). This CDR3 is built from 16 residues. Germline loops: CDR1 SGHTA, CDR2 FQGNSA. With 2 bases removed from V and 5 bases from J, the gap between germline ends came to 18 bases.

As concerns this clonotype: The junction departs from the called germline gene at one end, perhaps through a read error. This chain uses TRBV12-3 or TRBV12-4 with TRBJ2-4, with D perhaps TRBD1 (5 bases). The CDR3 extends over 14 amino acids. The CDR3 here is CASSQTVAKNIKYF. The CDR3 DNA follows: TGTGCCAGCAGTCAGACAGTAGCCAAAAACATTAAGTACTTC.

This clonotype came up a few times. CDR3 nucleotide sequence: TGTGCCACCAGCAGAGATCGGAGGGAAGCTAGCACAGATACGCAGTATTTT. Encoded protein: CATSRDRREASTDTQYF. The chain links TRBV15 to TRBJ2-3; D is possibly TRBD2 (6 bases). Germline V gene lookup returns CDR1 LNHNV and CDR2 YYDKDF (reference sequence). The CDR3 runs 17 residues. V was pared by 0 bases and J by 0 bases, with 13 bases between.